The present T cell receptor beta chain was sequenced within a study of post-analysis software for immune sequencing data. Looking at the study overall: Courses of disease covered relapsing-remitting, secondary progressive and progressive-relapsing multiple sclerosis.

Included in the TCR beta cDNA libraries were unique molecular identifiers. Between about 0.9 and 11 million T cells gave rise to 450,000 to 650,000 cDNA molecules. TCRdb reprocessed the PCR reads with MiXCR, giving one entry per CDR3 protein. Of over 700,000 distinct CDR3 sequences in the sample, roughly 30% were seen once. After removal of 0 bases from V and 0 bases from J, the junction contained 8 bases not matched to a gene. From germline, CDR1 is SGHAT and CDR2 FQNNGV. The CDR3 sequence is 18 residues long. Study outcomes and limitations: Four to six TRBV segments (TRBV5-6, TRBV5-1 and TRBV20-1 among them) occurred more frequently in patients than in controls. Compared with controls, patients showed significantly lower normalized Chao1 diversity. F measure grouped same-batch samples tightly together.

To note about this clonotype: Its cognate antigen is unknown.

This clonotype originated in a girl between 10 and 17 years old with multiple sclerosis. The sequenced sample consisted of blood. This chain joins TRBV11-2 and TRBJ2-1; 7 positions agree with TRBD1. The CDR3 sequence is CASSLDYGTASSYNEQFF. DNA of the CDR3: TGTGCCAGCAGCTTAGATTACGGGACAGCGAGCTCCTACAATGAGCAGTTCTTC. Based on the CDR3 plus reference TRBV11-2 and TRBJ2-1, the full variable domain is EAGVAQSPRYKIIEKRQSVAFWCNPISGHATLYWYQQILGQGPKLLIQFQNNGVVDDSQLPKDRFSAERLKGVDSTLKIQPAKLEDSAVYLCASSLDYGTASSYNEQFFGPGTRLTVL.